This T cell receptor (beta chain) was obtained from a study of shared clonotypes between healthy human individuals. Germline CDR1 reads MGHRA; CDR2 reads YSYEKL. V lost 1 base and J lost 2, with 12 bases in between. The CDR3 consists of 15 residues. The protocol was immunoSEQ multiplex PCR, while the TCRdb copy is restricted to in-frame clones and leaves out a portion. The repertoire consists of roughly 2.5 million clones, with approximately 94% occurring once and the leading ten covering about 0.13%. The sequence was collected from a man aged 18 to 35 in good health. The sequenced material came from naive CD4+ T cells sorted from blood. Specified subset: CD45RA+ positively selected. The chain has TRBV4-1 and TRBJ2-7; D is unresolved. The CDR3 is CASSQVGSSAYEQYF. Here the CDR3 DNA reads TGCGCCAGCAGCCAAGTCGGCTCTTCCGCCTACGAGCAGTACTTC.